This T cell receptor beta chain was obtained from a study of regulatory T cells in long-lasting Graves disease. Libraries of TCR beta came from iRepertoire HTBI primers plus Arm-PCR of CDR3 regions. TCRdb called the multiplex PCR reads again in MiXCR, with one record for every CDR3 protein. The table records a few hundred thousand distinct CDR3 sequences, over 15% of them present only once. Study results and caveats: Accuracy was perhaps lowered by the small sample size.

In this sample, this clonotype turned up many times. No antigen is known for it. The CDR3 extends over 16 amino acids. Per germline, CDR1 MNHEY and CDR2 SMNVEV (reference sequence). V was clipped by 4 bases and J by 7 bases, with 20 bases between them. This sample's time point: newly diagnosed GD, antithyroid drugs for less than 3 months. Researchers made the TCR library from RNA that was extracted from PBMCs. One endocrinology department in Xi'an, China, was where patients came from. These sequences were also reported in another study, on T cells in Graves' hyperthyroidism and ophthalmopathy. From that study: The study based diagnoses on clinical symptoms, serum thyroxine and TRAb, thyroid ultrasound and orbital computed tomography.

This receptor was identified in a woman under 30 with Graves disease. The material was peripheral blood mononuclear cells (PBMCs), obtained at new diagnosis, from a patient treated with antithyroid drugs. The chain combines TRBV27 with TRBJ2-1; D may be TRBD1 (6 bases). The CDR3 DNA sequence: TGTGCCAGCAGTTCCCCGTCGTGGGGACATTCTAATGAGCAGTTCTTC. It translates to CASSSPSWGHSNEQFF.